Each of the 14 T cell receptor beta chains below was sequenced from the same sample in a study of shared clonotypes between healthy human individuals. Naive CD8 cells comprised CD45RO-negative, CCR7-positively selected cells, excluding terminally differentiated effector memory CD45RA+ cells. Method: immunoSEQ multiplex PCR; TCRdb's copy keeps in-frame clones and lacks some. The table records roughly 2.1 million clones, 93% of them present only once. Sequenced: naive CD8+ T cells from PBMCs. The source of these receptors is a man in his late teens or twenties in good health. Some clones in this sample may be carry-over from other donors' samples.

The chain uses TRBV9 and TRBJ2-3, with TRBD2 identical over 10 bases. The CDR3 is made up of 14 amino acids. J was trimmed by 5 bases and V by 3 bases; bases with no gene match: 3. Germline assignment: CDR1 SGDLS and CDR2 YYNGEE. CDR3 sequence (DNA): TGTGCCAGCAGCGAGGGGACTAGCGTAGATACGCAGTATTTT. Residues: CASSEGTSVDTQYF.

This CDR3 is CASSLRAGWYEQYF. In nucleotides, the CDR3 is TGTGCCAGCAGTTTAAGGGCAGGGTGGTACGAGCAGTACTTC. V usage is TRBV28 and J usage is TRBJ2-5; the D gene is possibly TRBD1 (5 bases). The tail of the sequence fits TRBJ2-7 better, so the J call may be wrong. CDR1 is MDHEN and CDR2 is SYDVKM in the germline V gene. CDR3 size: 14 residues.

The chain recombines TRBV7-2 with TRBJ2-3, with D possibly being TRBD2 (5 bases). Germline V gene data show CDR1 as SGHTA and CDR2 as FQGNSA. CDR3 length equals 17 residues. The germline V and J ends were trimmed by 1 base and 0 bases, with 14 bases remaining between them. The CDR3 DNA follows: TGTGCCAGCAGCTTAGGAGCTGTAATAGCGAGCACAGATACGCAGTATTTT. Translated: CASSLGAVIASTDTQYF.

The chain couples TRBV5-4 to TRBJ1-1; the D is unclear. Germline-derived CDR1 and CDR2 are SGHNT and YYREEE (reference sequence). The CDR3 runs 12 residues. The V and J ends lost 2 bases and 7 bases respectively, with 9 bases between them. Here the CDR3 reads CASSFGAGEAFF. The CDR3 bases are TGTGCCAGCAGCTTTGGAGCGGGTGAAGCTTTCTTT.

The rearrangement links TRBV7-9 to TRBJ2-3, with 10 nucleotides matching TRBD2. The germline V gene has CDR1 SEHNR and CDR2 FQNEAQ (reference sequence). The V and J ends lost 3 bases and 5 bases, in that order; junction bases with no gene match: 8. This CDR3 is 16 amino acids long. CDR3 residues: CASSFPIAGGLDTQYF. The DNA for the CDR3 is TGTGCCAGCAGCTTCCCAATAGCGGGAGGTTTAGATACGCAGTATTTT.

This chain links TRBV19 with TRBJ2-7; D uncertain. The V gene's germline CDR1 is LNHDA and CDR2 SQIVND (reference sequence). This CDR3 is built from 13 residues. Between the trimmed V and J ends, which lost 1 base and 1 base, there was a span of 5 bases. Written as DNA, the CDR3 is TGTGCCAGTAGTATAGCGGAGTCCTACGAGCAGTACTTC. Translating gives CASSIAESYEQYF.

The chain combines TRBV30 with TRBJ2-7, with 10 bases matching TRBD2. Germline V gene lookup returns CDR1 GTSNPN and CDR2 SVGIG (reference sequence). The CDR3 extends over 14 amino acids. After removal of 7 bases from V and 0 bases from J, the junction contained 6 bases not matched to a gene. CDR3 residues: CAFFSGRSSYEQYF. The CDR3 nucleotides are TGTGCCTTTTTTAGCGGGAGGAGCTCCTACGAGCAGTACTTC.

About this clone itself: Other DNA sequences in this specimen translate into the identical CDR3. The chain has TRBV11-2 and TRBJ2-7; 8 nucleotides match TRBD1. CDR3 length equals 15 residues. Unmatched junction bases numbered 6, after V lost 1 base and J lost 4 bases. CDR1 is SGHAT and CDR2 is FQNNGV in the germline V gene. CDR3 amino acids: CASSLGQGPRYEQYF. The CDR3 DNA follows: TGTGCCAGCAGCTTAGGACAGGGGCCGAGGTACGAGCAGTACTTC.

The rearrangement uses TRBV19 and TRBJ1-2; weak D call: TRBD1 (6 bases). Per germline, CDR1 LNHDA and CDR2 SQIVND (reference sequence). The CDR3 totals 12 residues. Trimming shortened V by 6 bases and J by 2 bases, and 7 bases separated the two germline ends. CDR3 sequence reads: CASSGTNYGYTF. The CDR3 DNA reads as TGTGCCAGTAGCGGGACAAACTATGGCTACACCTTC.

Regarding this clone: Other DNA sequences in the sample encode the same CDR3. The V and J genes are TRBV27 and TRBJ2-1; D gene unclear. Trimming cost V 2 bases and J 3 bases, with 8 bases left between them. CDR1 and CDR2 (germline): MNHEY, SMNVEV (reference sequence). The CDR3 loop spans 14 amino acids. As DNA, the CDR3 is TGTGCCAGCAGTTTACGCGCAGGCTACAATGAGCAGTTCTTC. Its protein product is CASSLRAGYNEQFF.

The rearrangement joins TRBV7-9 to TRBJ2-7; perhaps TRBD2 as D (6 bases). Trimming left V 5 bases short and J 2 bases short, with 16 bases between. CDR1 and CDR2 from the germline V gene are SEHNR and FQNEAQ (reference sequence). The CDR3 extends over 15 amino acids. CDR3 residues: CASSHPRGMAYEQYF. The CDR3 DNA reads as TGTGCCAGCAGCCACCCCCGCGGGATGGCCTACGAGCAGTACTTC.

V gene TRBV5-1 combines with J gene TRBJ2-1; 13 bases map to TRBD2. J lost 2 bases, V lost 1 base, and 0 bases had no gene match. Germline V gives CDR1 SGHRS, CDR2 YFSETQ. The CDR3 sequence is 16 residues long. This CDR3 reads CASSLTSGRAYNEQFF. CDR3 coding DNA: TGCGCCAGCAGCTTGACTAGCGGGAGGGCCTACAATGAGCAGTTCTTC.

The V call is TRBV10-3, the J call TRBJ2-2, with D perhaps matching TRBD1 or TRBD2 (5 bases each). Germline-derived CDR1 and CDR2 are ENHRY and SYGVKD. V was trimmed by 0 bases and J by 7 bases, leaving 15 bases between them. The CDR3 runs to 16 residues. The CDR3 nucleotides are TGTGCCATCAGTGAGTCGGGGCTAGCCTGGAGCGGGGAGCTGTTTTTT. It translates to CAISESGLAWSGELFF.

The chain links TRBV28 to TRBJ2-1; D not certain. The V gene's germline CDR1 is MDHEN and CDR2 SYDVKM. Trimming took 5 bases from V and 4 from J, leaving 12 bases between them. The CDR3 is 14 residues long. The CDR3 loop reads CASSPDPNYNEQFF. The CDR3 DNA is TGTGCCAGCAGTCCGGACCCAAATTACAATGAGCAGTTCTTC.